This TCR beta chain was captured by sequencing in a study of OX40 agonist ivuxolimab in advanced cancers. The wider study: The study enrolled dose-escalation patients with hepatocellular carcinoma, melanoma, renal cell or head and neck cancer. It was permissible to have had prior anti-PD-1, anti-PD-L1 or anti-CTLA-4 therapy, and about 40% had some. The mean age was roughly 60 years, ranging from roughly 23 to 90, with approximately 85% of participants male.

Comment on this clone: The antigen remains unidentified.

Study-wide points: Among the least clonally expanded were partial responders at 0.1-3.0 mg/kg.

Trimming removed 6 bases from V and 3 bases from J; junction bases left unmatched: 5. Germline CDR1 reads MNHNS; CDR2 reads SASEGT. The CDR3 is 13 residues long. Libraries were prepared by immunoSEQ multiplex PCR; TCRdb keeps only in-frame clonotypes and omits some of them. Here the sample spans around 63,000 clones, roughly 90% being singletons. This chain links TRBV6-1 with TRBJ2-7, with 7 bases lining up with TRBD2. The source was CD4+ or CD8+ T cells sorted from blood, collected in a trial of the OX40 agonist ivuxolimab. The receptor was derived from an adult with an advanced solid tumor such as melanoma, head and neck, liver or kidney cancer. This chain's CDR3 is CASRLAVLYEQYF. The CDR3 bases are TGTGCCAGCAGGCTAGCGGTACTCTACGAGCAGTACTTC.